Only a few counts were recorded for the clone carrying this T cell receptor beta chain. The sample is drawn from a study of regulatory T cells in long-lasting Graves disease. The CDR3 is 16 amino acids. The V gene end was trimmed by 0 bases and the J gene end by 8 bases; junction bases not matched to a gene: 12. CDR1 SGHKS and CDR2 YYEKEE come from the germline V gene (reference sequence). According to the study, TCR beta libraries were built with iRepertoire HTBI primers and CDR3-region Arm-PCR. Each CDR3 protein is one row after TCRdb ran MiXCR on the multiplex PCR reads. The sample shows around 500,000 distinct CDR3 sequences, about 16% of them seen only once. Described time point: newly diagnosed GD, antithyroid drugs for less than 3 months. The TCR library was made from RNA extracted from PBMCs. The data also belong to a second study, concerning T cells in Graves' hyperthyroidism and ophthalmopathy.

Sequencing used peripheral blood mononuclear cells (PBMCs), obtained at new diagnosis, from a patient treated with antithyroid drugs. The clonotype originates from a woman aged 35-65 years with Graves disease. The chain joins TRBV5-5 to TRBJ1-2; 8 nucleotides line up with TRBD1. CDR3 coding DNA: TGTGCCAGCAGCTTGGAAGGGGCAGGGGGCGCCGGGGGCTACACCTTC. Residues: CASSLEGAGGAGGYTF.